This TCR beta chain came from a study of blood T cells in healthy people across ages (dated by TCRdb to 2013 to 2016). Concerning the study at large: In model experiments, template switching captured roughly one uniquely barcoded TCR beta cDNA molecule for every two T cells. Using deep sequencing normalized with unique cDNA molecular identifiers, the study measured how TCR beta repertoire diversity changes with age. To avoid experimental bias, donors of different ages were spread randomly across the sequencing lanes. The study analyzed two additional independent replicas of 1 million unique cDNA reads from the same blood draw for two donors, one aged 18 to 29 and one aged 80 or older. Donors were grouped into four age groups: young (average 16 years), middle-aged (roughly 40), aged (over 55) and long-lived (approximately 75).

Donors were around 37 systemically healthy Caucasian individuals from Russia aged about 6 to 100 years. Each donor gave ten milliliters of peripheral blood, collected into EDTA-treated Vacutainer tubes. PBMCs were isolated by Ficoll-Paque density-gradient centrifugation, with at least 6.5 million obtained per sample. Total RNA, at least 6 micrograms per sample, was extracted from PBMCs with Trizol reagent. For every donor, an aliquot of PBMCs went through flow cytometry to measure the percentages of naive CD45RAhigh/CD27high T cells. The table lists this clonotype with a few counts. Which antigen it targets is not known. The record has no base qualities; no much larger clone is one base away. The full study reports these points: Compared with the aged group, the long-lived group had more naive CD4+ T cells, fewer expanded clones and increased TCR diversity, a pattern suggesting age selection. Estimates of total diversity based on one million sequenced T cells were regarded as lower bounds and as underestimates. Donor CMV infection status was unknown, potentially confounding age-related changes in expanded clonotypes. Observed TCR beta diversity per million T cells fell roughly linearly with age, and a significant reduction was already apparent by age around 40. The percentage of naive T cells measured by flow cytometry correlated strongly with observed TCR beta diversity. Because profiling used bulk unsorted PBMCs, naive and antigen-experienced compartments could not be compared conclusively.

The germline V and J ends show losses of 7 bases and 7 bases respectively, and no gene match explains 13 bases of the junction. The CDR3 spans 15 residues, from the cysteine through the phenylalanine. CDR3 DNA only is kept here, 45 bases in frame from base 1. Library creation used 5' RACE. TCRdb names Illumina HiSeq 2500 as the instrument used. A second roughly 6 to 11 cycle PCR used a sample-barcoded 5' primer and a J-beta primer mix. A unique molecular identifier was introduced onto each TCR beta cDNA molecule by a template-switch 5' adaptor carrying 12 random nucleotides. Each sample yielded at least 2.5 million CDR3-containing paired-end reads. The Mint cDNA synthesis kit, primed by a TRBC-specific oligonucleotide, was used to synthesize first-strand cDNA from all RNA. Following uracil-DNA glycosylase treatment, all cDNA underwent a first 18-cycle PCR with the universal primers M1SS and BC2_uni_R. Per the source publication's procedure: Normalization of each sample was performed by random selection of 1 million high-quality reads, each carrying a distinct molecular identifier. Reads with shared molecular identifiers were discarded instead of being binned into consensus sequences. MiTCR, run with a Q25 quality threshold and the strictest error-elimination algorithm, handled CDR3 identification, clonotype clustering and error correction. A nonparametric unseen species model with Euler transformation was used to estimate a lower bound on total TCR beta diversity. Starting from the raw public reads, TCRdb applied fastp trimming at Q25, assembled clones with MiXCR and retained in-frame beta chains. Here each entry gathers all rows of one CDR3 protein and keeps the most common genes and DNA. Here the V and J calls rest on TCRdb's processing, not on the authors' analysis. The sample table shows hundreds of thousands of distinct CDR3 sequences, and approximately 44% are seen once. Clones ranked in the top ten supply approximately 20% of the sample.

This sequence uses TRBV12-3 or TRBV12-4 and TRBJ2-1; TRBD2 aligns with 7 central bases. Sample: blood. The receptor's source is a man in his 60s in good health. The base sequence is TGTGCCAGCACCTCCACCCCGGGGGGAAATAATGAGCAGTTCTTC. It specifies CASTSTPGGNNEQFF.